The rows below give T cell receptor beta chains drawn from one sample of a study of T cell responses to AZD1222 COVID-19 vaccine. Data came from immunoSEQ multiplex PCR; TCRdb stores just in-frame clones and leaves some out. There are tens of thousands of clones in the sample; about 86% occur only once, and roughly a tenth lies in the top ten. Material: peripheral blood, obtained on day 0 of AZD1222 vaccination. Receptors originate from an adult in good health. The CDR3 runs from the conserved cysteine through the conserved F or W. D genes are given only for firm matches. Only part of the rows carry a size: once, few, many, or a class if the clone is expanded.

d_call	clone_size	j_call	v_call	cdr3_nt	cdr3_aa
TRBD1	.	TRBJ1-2	TRBV6-1	TGTGCCAGCAGTGAAGGTGGGGACAGGGGGTTTGGCTACACCTTC	CASSEGGDRGFGYTF
.	few	TRBJ1-2	TRBV7-2	TGTGCCAGCAGCCCATTCGGAACGCAAGGTGGCTACACCTTC	CASSPFGTQGGYTF
TRBD2	.	TRBJ2-5	TRBV18	TGTGCCAGCTCACAGTCTCTCGGGGGGGAGACCCAGTACTTC	CASSQSLGGETQYF
TRBD1	.	TRBJ1-2	TRBV9	TGTGCCAGCAGCGTCGGGACAGGGGGCCCCTATGGCTACACCTTC	CASSVGTGGPYGYTF
.	.	TRBJ2-1	TRBV3-1/TRBV3-2	TGTGCCAGCAGCCAGTCGCCGGCCGTCAAACCGAGGTCCTACAATGAGCAGTTCTTC	CASSQSPAVKPRSYNEQFF
.	.	TRBJ2-2	TRBV24-1	TGTGCCACCAGTGTGGGGGGAAACACCGGGGAGCTGTTTTTT	CATSVGGNTGELFF
TRBD1	.	TRBJ1-2	TRBV3-1/TRBV3-2	TGTGCCAGCAGCCATCTACAGGGGAACTATGGCTACACCTTC	CASSHLQGNYGYTF
TRBD1	.	TRBJ2-2	TRBV7-9	TGTGCCAGCAGTTCCGGGACAGGGGTCACCGGGGAGCTGTTTTTT	CASSSGTGVTGELFF
.	.	TRBJ2-5	TRBV28	TGTGCCAGCAGTTTATTACAGGTTACGTACCAAGAGACCCAGTACTTC	CASSLLQVTYQETQYF
TRBD1	once	TRBJ1-2	TRBV28	TGTGCCAGCATTCCGGGCGGGACAGGGGTTTATGGCTACACCTTC	CASIPGGTGVYGYTF
.	.	TRBJ2-5	TRBV5-6	TGTGCCAGCAGCTTGAGGCCAGGCAGGTACCAAGAGACCCAGTACTTC	CASSLRPGRYQETQYF
TRBD2	.	TRBJ2-5	TRBV11-1	TGTGCCAGCAGCTCTCGACTAGCGGGGTACCAAGAGACCCAGTACTTC	CASSSRLAGYQETQYF
TRBD1	.	TRBJ2-5	TRBV5-4	TGTGCCAGCAGCGCCTGGACAGGACAAGAGACCCAGTACTTC	CASSAWTGQETQYF
TRBD2	.	TRBJ2-1	TRBV30	TGTGCCTGTCCCGCGGGACTAGCGGGGAATGAGCAGTTCTTC	CACPAGLAGNEQFF
.	.	TRBJ2-1	TRBV25-1	TGTGCCAGCATTCATACATTGTACAATGAGCAGTTCTTC	CASIHTLYNEQFF
.	.	TRBJ2-3	TRBV11-2	TGTGCCAGCAGCTTACCCGGCCGAGATACGCAGTATTTT	CASSLPGRDTQYF
.	.	TRBJ2-1	TRBV5-4	TGTGCCACCTCCGAGGGGACACAAACTTACAATGAGCAGTTCTTC	CATSEGTQTYNEQFF
.	.	TRBJ2-5	TRBV4-2	TGTGCCAGCAGCCAAGAGGGGCAGGTTCCACAAGAGACCCAGTACTTC	CASSQEGQVPQETQYF
.	medium-sized	TRBJ1-2	TRBV6-5	TGTGCCAGCAGTCCACTCAACTATGGCTACACCTTC	CASSPLNYGYTF
TRBD2	.	TRBJ2-4	TRBV23-1	TGCGCCAGCAGTCAATCACCTAGCGGGAGGCCCATGGGCAAAAACATTCAGTACTTC	CASSQSPSGRPMGKNIQYF
.	few	TRBJ1-6	TRBV6-5	TGTGCCAGCCAGCGGGGGGAGGCACCCCTCCACTTT	CASQRGEAPLHF
.	few	TRBJ1-1	TRBV5-1	TGCGCCAGCAGCTTGGTGGTGGGGCCAGGAGAAGCTTTCTTT	CASSLVVGPGEAFF
.	.	TRBJ1-5	TRBV28	TGTGCCAGCAGTTTATTGGGCAGTTATAGCAATCAGCCCCAGCATTTT	CASSLLGSYSNQPQHF
TRBD1	.	TRBJ2-6	TRBV18	TGTGCCAGCTCACTGACAGGGTCCGGGGCCAACGTCCTGACTTTC	CASSLTGSGANVLTF
.	.	TRBJ2-5	TRBV5-6	TGTGCCAGCAGCTTTATTGAGACCCAGTACTTC	CASSFIETQYF
.	.	TRBJ2-1	TRBV5-5	TGTGCCAGCAGCTTGAGCCGGGCCCACGATGAGCAGTTCTTC	CASSLSRAHDEQFF
.	medium-sized	TRBJ2-3	TRBV10-1	TGCGCCAGCAAAGGGCCCGGCACAGATACGCAGTATTTT	CASKGPGTDTQYF
.	once	TRBJ2-7	TRBV27	TGTGCCAGCAGGTCCCCCGGGGGCAGGGAGTACTACGAGCAGTACTTC	CASRSPGGREYYEQYF
.	.	TRBJ2-6	TRBV3-1/TRBV3-2	TGTGCCAGCAGCCCCATGGACAGACGGATAATTGGGGCCAACGTCCTGACTTTC	CASSPMDRRIIGANVLTF
TRBD2	.	TRBJ2-7	TRBV28	TGTGCCAGCTGGGGGAGCGGGAGGGCCCTGCACGAGCAGTACTTC	CASWGSGRALHEQYF
TRBD1	.	TRBJ1-1	TRBV6-5	TGTGCCAGCAGTTTGGGACAGGGTTACACTGAAGCTTTCTTT	CASSLGQGYTEAFF
.	.	TRBJ1-1	TRBV10-3	TGTGCCATCAGTGAAAAGGGGAACACTGAAGCTTTCTTT	CAISEKGNTEAFF
.	.	TRBJ2-1	TRBV27	TGTGCCAGCAGTTTTGGGTGGGAGAGGTCCTACAATGAGCAGTTCTTC	CASSFGWERSYNEQFF
TRBD2	.	TRBJ2-3	TRBV6-4	TGTGCCAGCAGTGACTCCGGGACTAGCGGGGCAGATACGCAGTATTTT	CASSDSGTSGADTQYF
TRBD2	.	TRBJ2-1	TRBV6-2/TRBV6-3	TGTGCCAGCAGTTACGGCGGGGGGGCATGGGAGCAGTTCTTC	CASSYGGGAWEQFF